Listed here is a single T cell receptor (beta chain). The target antigen is unknown. It was with a sample-barcoded 5' primer and a J-beta primer mix that a second PCR of roughly 7 to 12 cycles was run. All cDNA molecules were each tagged by a template-switch adaptor with 12 random nucleotides. All samples yielded 3 million or more CDR3-containing paired-end reads. TCRdb reprocessed the 5' RACE reads via MiXCR and lists one record per CDR3 protein. The sample has about 780,000 distinct CDR3 sequences, around 45% seen once. The sample belongs to a study of blood T cells in healthy people across ages. Study conclusions and caveats: Researchers said unsorted PBMCs prevented a conclusive naive versus antigen-experienced comparison.

The sample, approximately 10 milliliters of peripheral blood, was drawn from each donor. The length of the CDR3 is 16 residues. V was cut by 1 base and J by 0 bases, with 14 bases left in between. Germline lookup yields CDR1 SGHKS and CDR2 YYEKEE (reference sequence). Sequencing was done on a sample of blood. V is TRBV5-5 and J is TRBJ2-7; D not resolved. This sequence was found in a man aged 80 or over in good health. The CDR3 sequence: CASSLYLSGSSYEQYF. Written as DNA, the CDR3 is TGTGCCAGCAGCTTGTACCTGAGTGGAAGCTCCTACGAGCAGTACTTC.